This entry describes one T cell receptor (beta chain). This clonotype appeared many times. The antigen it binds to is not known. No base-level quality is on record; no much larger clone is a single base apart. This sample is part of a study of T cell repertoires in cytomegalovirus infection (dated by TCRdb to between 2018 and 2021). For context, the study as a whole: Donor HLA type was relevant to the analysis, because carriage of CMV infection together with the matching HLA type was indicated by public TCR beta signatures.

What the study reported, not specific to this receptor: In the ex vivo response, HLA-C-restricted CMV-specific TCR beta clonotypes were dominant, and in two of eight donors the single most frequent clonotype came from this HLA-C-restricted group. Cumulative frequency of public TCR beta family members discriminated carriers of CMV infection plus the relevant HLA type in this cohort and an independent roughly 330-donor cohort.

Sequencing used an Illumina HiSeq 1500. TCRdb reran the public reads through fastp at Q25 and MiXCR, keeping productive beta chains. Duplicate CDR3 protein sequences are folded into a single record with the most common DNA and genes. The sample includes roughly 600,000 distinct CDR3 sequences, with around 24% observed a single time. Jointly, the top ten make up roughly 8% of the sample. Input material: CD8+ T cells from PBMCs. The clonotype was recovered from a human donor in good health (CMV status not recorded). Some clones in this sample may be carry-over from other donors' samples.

The CDR3: CASSFDWVEEGNQETQYF. The sequenced DNA is TGTGCCAGCAGTTTTGATTGGGTGGAGGAGGGGAACCAAGAGACCCAGTACTTC. The chain couples TRBV28 to TRBJ2-5; a tentative D call is TRBD2 (6 bases match). Looking up the germline V gene yields CDR1 MDHEN and CDR2 SYDVKM. V sheds 3 bases and J sheds 0 bases, leaving 20 bases between their ends. Including the terminal cysteine and phenylalanine, the CDR3 comprises 18 residues. Only the CDR3 region is kept as DNA, spanning 54 bases read in frame from base 1.